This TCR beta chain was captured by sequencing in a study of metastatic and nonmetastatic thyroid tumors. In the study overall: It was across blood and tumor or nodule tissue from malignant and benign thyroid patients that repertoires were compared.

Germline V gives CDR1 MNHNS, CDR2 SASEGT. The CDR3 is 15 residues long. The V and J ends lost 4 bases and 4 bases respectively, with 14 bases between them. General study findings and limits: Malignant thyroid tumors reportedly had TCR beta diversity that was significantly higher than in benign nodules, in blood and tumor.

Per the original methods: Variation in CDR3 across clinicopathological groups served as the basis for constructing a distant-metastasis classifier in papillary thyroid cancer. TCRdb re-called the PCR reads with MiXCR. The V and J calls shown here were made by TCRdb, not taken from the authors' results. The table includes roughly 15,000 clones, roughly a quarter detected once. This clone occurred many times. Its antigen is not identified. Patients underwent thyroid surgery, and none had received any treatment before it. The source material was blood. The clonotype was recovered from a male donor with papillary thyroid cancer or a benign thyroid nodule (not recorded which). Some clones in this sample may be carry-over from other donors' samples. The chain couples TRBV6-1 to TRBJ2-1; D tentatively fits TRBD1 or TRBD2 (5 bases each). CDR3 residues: CASSVSLGAYNEQFF. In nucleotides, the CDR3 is TGTGCCAGCAGTGTCTCCCTCGGGGCGTACAATGAGCAGTTCTTC.